The 4 T cell receptor beta chains below were found in one sample sequenced in a study of glioma-infiltrating T cells. Using RNA template, CDR3s of TCR alpha and beta were amplified with iRepertoire arm-PCR. TCRdb used MiXCR to reprocess the multiplex PCR reads, holding one entry per CDR3 protein. The data show under 200,000 distinct CDR3 sequences, around 40% seen once. The sample was glioma tissue, nonneoplastic brain tissue, or PBMCs (not recorded which). The receptors derive from a human donor with low-grade glioma or glioblastoma, undergoing nonglioma brain surgery, or in good health (not recorded which).

The table lists this clonotype with many counts. This chain links TRBV19 with TRBJ2-1, with D uncertain. V was pared by 2 bases and J by 4 bases, with 3 bases between. Germline loops: CDR1 LNHDA, CDR2 SQIVND (reference sequence). The CDR3 has 12 residues. CDR3 sequence reads: CASSIYYNEQFF. The CDR3 nucleotides read TGTGCCAGTAGTATATATTACAATGAGCAGTTCTTC.

This clonotype appeared many times. V gene TRBV6-1 combines with J gene TRBJ2-2, with 8 bases aligning to TRBD2. V lost 8 bases to trimming and J lost 7 bases; unmatched junction nucleotides: 12. Germline CDR1 reads MNHNS; CDR2 reads SASEGT. The CDR3 is 15 residues long. CDR3 amino acids: CASSAGRTSSGELFF. The CDR3 nucleotides read TGTGCCAGCTCTGCAGGTCGGACTAGCAGCGGGGAGCTGTTTTTT.

Turning to this clonotype: One base away lies a much larger clone, so this may be a sequencing read error. The chain carries TRBV20-1 and TRBJ2-7; the match to TRBD2 covers 8 bases. This CDR3 is 15 amino acids long. The germline V gene has CDR1 DFQATT and CDR2 SNEGSKA (reference sequence). V shed 2 bases and J 8 bases; nucleotides not matched to a gene: 14. The CDR3 DNA reads TGCAGTGCTAGACCCCCCGGACTAGCCTGGGACAAGCAGTACTTC. Residues: CSARPPGLAWDKQYF.

This clonotype appeared a few times. J is TRBJ2-1 and V is TRBV12-5; D is ambiguous. The CDR3 loop spans 13 amino acids. V was trimmed by 4 bases and J by 10 bases, leaving 14 bases between them. Germline V gene lookup returns CDR1 LGHNT and CDR2 FRNRAP. For the CDR3, the DNA is TGTGCTAGTGGTTGGGTTCTAGGTAACGAGCAGTTCTTC. Its protein product is CASGWVLGNEQFF.